Listed below are T cell receptor beta chains from one sample, sequenced in a study of T cell changes during pregnancy in multiple sclerosis. This table comes from immunoSEQ multiplex PCR, and its TCRdb copy is limited to in-frame clones, with some not included. The data show some 30,000 clones, 89% seen once. Sample: CD8+ T cells from peripheral blood mononuclear cells, taken after pregnancy. All receptors come from a female donor with multiple sclerosis, enrolled in a pregnancy study. Both conserved end residues are part of each CDR3. The D gene is left open where the match is weak.

CDR3 protein | V gene | D gene | CDR3 length | J gene
CSVERGVGYTF | TRBV29-1 | NA | 11 | TRBJ1-2
CASSLAVVTDTQYF | TRBV11-2 | NA | 14 | TRBJ2-3
CASSQSGSFYEQFF | TRBV7-9 | TRBD2 | 14 | TRBJ2-1
CASSQDPDMNTEAFF | TRBV4-3 | NA | 15 | TRBJ1-1
CASSPLLAGTPSYEQYF | TRBV7-8 | NA | 17 | TRBJ2-7
CASSLAGVWVDGYTF | TRBV7-2 | NA | 15 | TRBJ1-2
CASSQEAGGYEQYF | TRBV4-1 | TRBD1 | 14 | TRBJ2-7
CASSPPGYTEAFF | TRBV7-9 | NA | 13 | TRBJ1-1
CASSINSNTEAFF | TRBV19 | NA | 13 | TRBJ1-1
CASSFRPSNTEAFF | TRBV11-2 | NA | 14 | TRBJ1-1
CASSPRQEETQYF | TRBV11-3 | NA | 13 | TRBJ2-5
CASSRLWEGRLEQYF | TRBV7-6 | TRBD2 | 15 | TRBJ2-7
CASRQGRGYTF | TRBV27 | NA | 11 | TRBJ1-2
CASSELAGSPYEQYF | TRBV9 | TRBD2 | 15 | TRBJ2-7
CASSYSTVNTEAFF | TRBV6-5 | NA | 14 | TRBJ1-1
CASSQVLAGVFEQFF | TRBV14 | TRBD2 | 15 | TRBJ2-1
CASSVSGGLDEQFF | TRBV9 | TRBD2 | 14 | TRBJ2-1
CASSYSTDQPQHF | TRBV6-5 | NA | 13 | TRBJ1-5
CAISESTSTPGETQYF | TRBV10-3 | NA | 16 | TRBJ2-5
CASSQEGTSGTYEQYF | TRBV4-3 | TRBD2 | 16 | TRBJ2-7
CASSYSGYTGELFF | TRBV7-9 | NA | 14 | TRBJ2-2
CASSQEGQAVRYGYTF | TRBV4-3 | NA | 16 | TRBJ1-2
CASSQRLAGEQFF | TRBV13 | TRBD2 | 13 | TRBJ2-1
CASTSGTSGRGAKNIQYF | TRBV11-3 | TRBD2 | 18 | TRBJ2-4
CASSPGPTGVPSSYNEQFF | TRBV4-3 | TRBD1 | 19 | TRBJ2-1
CASSLGIEGTLSYEQYF | TRBV7-9 | NA | 17 | TRBJ2-7
CASSVGTPTDEQFF | TRBV9 | NA | 14 | TRBJ2-1
CASMRTGVNTGELFF | TRBV2 | TRBD1 | 15 | TRBJ2-2
CASSTPGQGVNEQYF | TRBV19 | TRBD1 | 15 | TRBJ2-7
CASRRGGDYGYTF | TRBV25-1 | NA | 13 | TRBJ1-2
CASSVGAVPPYEQYF | TRBV9 | NA | 15 | TRBJ2-7
CASSLGWAYSYNEQFF | TRBV7-9 | NA | 16 | TRBJ2-1
CAWSVKHRNTGELFF | TRBV30 | NA | 15 | TRBJ2-2
CASSLWQRAHNEQFF | TRBV28 | NA | 15 | TRBJ2-1
CASSPGLADEQYF | TRBV28 | TRBD2 | 13 | TRBJ2-7
CASSAGTSNEQFF | TRBV27 | TRBD2 | 13 | TRBJ2-1
CASSLGTGGHEQYF | TRBV27 | TRBD1 | 14 | TRBJ2-7
CASSEPRVSYNEQFF | TRBV2 | NA | 15 | TRBJ2-1
CASLRGGETQYF | TRBV7-9 | NA | 12 | TRBJ2-5
CASSRGDRGSGANVLTF | TRBV11-2 | TRBD1 | 17 | TRBJ2-6
CASSFASGRANEQFF | TRBV5-4 | TRBD2 | 15 | TRBJ2-1
CASSQDEQGLDTGELFF | TRBV4-2 | NA | 17 | TRBJ2-2
CASSQEEGLSYEQYF | TRBV4-3 | NA | 15 | TRBJ2-7
CASSLASGGGDTQYF | TRBV7-2 | TRBD2 | 15 | TRBJ2-3
CASSSIYEQYF | TRBV7-9 | NA | 11 | TRBJ2-7
CASSSAGGRTGELFF | TRBV19 | TRBD1 | 15 | TRBJ2-2
CASSQRTGWGNTIYF | TRBV4-3 | TRBD1 | 15 | TRBJ1-3
CASSFRFVASQLSYNEQFF | TRBV5-7 | NA | 19 | TRBJ2-1
CASSSLDPNGGSLRETQYF | TRBV11-3 | TRBD2 | 19 | TRBJ2-5